A single T cell receptor (beta chain) is shown here with its context. What it recognizes is unknown. These data come from a study of identifying expanded T cells in peripheral blood. Overall study findings and caveats: Clone count variance between roughly two-week samples rose with total template count.

The method was immunoSEQ multiplex PCR; TCRdb's version includes in-frame clones alone and lacks a portion of them. The sample has more than 85,000 clones; approximately 89% are singletons. During the collection period, no donor immune events like infections were recorded. Deletions cut 5 bases from V and 3 bases from J, with 18 bases between. The CDR3 is 16 residues long. Germline CDR1 and CDR2: MDHEN and SYDVKM. This sequence originates from a person between 18 and 69 years old in good health. What was sequenced was blood. The rearrangement uses TRBV28 and TRBJ2-3; D is possibly TRBD2 (6 bases). The DNA of the CDR3 is TGTGCCAGCAGTACGCCGACTAGGGCGGAGACAGATACGCAGTATTTT. Amino acids: CASSTPTRAETDTQYF.